The clone carrying this T cell receptor (beta chain) was counted at least ten times. The CDR3 loop spans 16 amino acids. Trimming cost V 3 bases and J 8 bases; bases outside gene matches: 14. CDR1 and CDR2 from the germline V gene are LGHDT and YNNKEL (reference sequence). The entry originates in a study of T cells in Graves' hyperthyroidism and ophthalmopathy. There were TCR beta CDR3 regions amplified from RNA transcripts. The TCR CDR3 was amplified in a first-round RT-PCR using the HTBI primer set. TCRdb independently ran MiXCR on the multiplex PCR reads; one entry per CDR3 protein. The table includes hundreds of thousands of distinct CDR3 sequences, about 20% detected once.

This chain uses TRBV3-1 with TRBJ2-3, with 7 nucleotides matching TRBD2. The clonotype was recovered from a man aged 35 to 55 with Graves' ophthalmopathy. Sequencing was carried out using blood. DNA for the CDR3: TGTGCCAGCAGCCAGGCGACTAGCTCCTCATCGGTTACGCAGTATTTT. Amino acid sequence: CASSQATSSSSVTQYF.